Listed here are 9 T cell receptor beta chains from one sample, sequenced in a study of blood T cell repertoires in COVID-19. Generated by immunoSEQ multiplex PCR, the TCRdb table keeps only in-frame clones and is missing some. The sample yields tens of thousands of clones, around 85% seen once. Sequencing was performed on peripheral blood. All receptors derive from a human donor in a cohort sampled during active COVID-19.

V and J are TRBV4-3 and TRBJ1-6; the D gene is possibly TRBD1 (6 bases). The germline CDR1 and CDR2 sequences are LGHNA and YSLEER. The CDR3 covers 17 residues. V shed 1 base and J shed 8 bases, with 18 bases lying between them. This CDR3 reads CASSQGRRQGRDSPLHF. In DNA, the CDR3 is TGCGCCAGCAGCCAAGGAAGACGGCAGGGGAGGGATTCACCCCTCCACTTT.

The chain employs TRBV28 and TRBJ1-1; D may be TRBD1 (6 bases). CDR1 and CDR2 (germline): MDHEN, SYDVKM. Deletions cut 5 bases from V and 4 bases from J, with 14 bases between. The length of the CDR3 is 14 residues. The CDR3 is CASSPHRDGTEAFF. CDR3 nucleotide sequence: TGTGCCAGCAGTCCTCACAGGGACGGCACTGAAGCTTTCTTT. The whole variable domain, filled in from reference TRBV28 and TRBJ1-1, reads DVKVTQSSRYLVKRTGEKVFLECVQDMDHENMFWYRQDPGLGLRLIYFSYDVKMKEKGDIPEGYSVSREKKERFSLILESASTNQTSMYLCASSPHRDGTEAFFGQGTRLTVV.

This clone has only a few counts. At the DNA level, this CDR3 is encoded by other sequences in the same sample as well. J is TRBJ1-5 and V is TRBV18, with unresolved D. V lost 3 bases, J lost 5 bases, and 8 bases lay in between. The CDR3 spans 13 residues. CDR1 KGHSH and CDR2 LQKENI come from the germline V gene. CDR3 in DNA: TGTGCCAGCTCACCCAAGCGAGATCAGCCCCAGCATTTT. As protein: CASSPKRDQPQHF.

The chain employs TRBV6-2 or TRBV6-3 and TRBJ1-5, with 8 bases fitting TRBD1. The CDR3 covers 19 residues. Germline CDR1 MNHEY, CDR2 SVGEGT. Trimming removed 2 bases from V and 1 base from J; junction bases left unmatched: 13. The CDR3 region is CASSYHADRARYSNQPQHF. Here the CDR3 DNA reads TGTGCCAGCAGTTACCACGCGGACAGGGCTAGATACAGCAATCAGCCCCAGCATTTT.

CDR3 sequence: CASSGQDPNTEAFF. Here the CDR3 DNA reads TGTGCCAGCAGCGGACAGGACCCGAACACTGAAGCTTTCTTT. V usage is TRBV9 and J usage is TRBJ1-1, with a weak D call TRBD1 (6 bases). CDR3 length: 14 residues. V was trimmed by 3 bases and J by 1 base, leaving 10 bases between them. The germline CDR1 and CDR2 sequences are SGDLS and YYNGEE.

This chain links TRBV7-9 with TRBJ1-1; 8 nucleotides agree with TRBD1. Germline loops: CDR1 SEHNR, CDR2 FQNEAQ (reference sequence). There are 14 residues in the CDR3. Trimming cost V 3 bases and J 4 bases; bases outside gene matches: 4. CDR3 protein: CASSLTGASTEAFF. The CDR3 nucleotides read TGTGCCAGCAGCTTGACAGGGGCTAGCACTGAAGCTTTCTTT. The whole variable domain, filled in from reference TRBV7-9 and TRBJ1-1, reads DTGVSQNPRHKITKRGQNVTFRCDPISEHNRLYWYRQTLGQGPEFLTYFQNEAQLEKSRLLSDRFSAERPKGSFSTLEIQRTEQGDSAMYLCASSLTGASTEAFFGQGTRLTVV.

The J gene is TRBJ2-3, the V gene TRBV6-2 or TRBV6-3, with TRBD2 identical over 8 bases. V gave up 4 bases and J gave up 2 bases; unmatched junction bases: 5. CDR1 and CDR2 from the germline V gene are MNHEY and SVGEGT. CDR3 length equals 15 residues. In DNA, the CDR3 is TGTGCCAGCAGTTTCACTAGCGGATACACAGATACGCAGTATTTT. Protein sequence: CASSFTSGYTDTQYF.

The chain employs TRBV18 and TRBJ1-1; D unclear. Germline V CDR1 and CDR2: KGHSH, LQKENI. V lost 3 bases to trimming and J lost 0 bases, with 5 bases between them. This CDR3 has 13 amino acids. CDR3 in amino acids: CASSPGLNTEAFF. DNA of the CDR3: TGTGCCAGCTCACCCGGTCTGAACACTGAAGCTTTCTTT. The full variable domain, in which reference TRBV18 and TRBJ1-1 provide the parts outside the CDR3, is NAGVMQNPRHLVRRRGQEARLRCSPMKGHSHVYWYRQLPEEGLKFMVYLQKENIIDESGMPKERFSAEFPKEGPSILRIQQVVRGDSAAYFCASSPGLNTEAFFGQGTRLTVV.

The chain carries TRBV9 and TRBJ1-6; D remains unclear. Deletions cut 6 bases from V and 7 bases from J, with 11 bases between. The CDR3 has 13 residues. Germline loops: CDR1 SGDLS, CDR2 YYNGEE. Here the CDR3 reads CASTQAPNSPLHF. The CDR3 nucleotides are TGTGCCAGCACCCAGGCACCGAATTCACCCCTCCACTTT.